Following are 26 T cell receptor beta chains from one sample sequenced in a study of T cell responses to AZD1222 COVID-19 vaccine. Profiled with immunoSEQ multiplex PCR; TCRdb holds only in-frame clones, not every one. The sample consists of approximately 50,000 clones, 86% of them appearing once. The specimen was peripheral blood, collected 28 days after the second AZD1222 dose. These receptors originate from an adult who received the AZD1222 COVID-19 vaccine.

The chain recombines TRBV19 with TRBJ2-5; D may match TRBD1 or TRBD2 (6 bases each). CDR1 is LNHDA and CDR2 is SQIVND in the germline V gene (reference sequence). The CDR3 consists of 15 residues. The ends were cut back, 6 bases at V and 5 bases at J, with 19 bases in the middle. In DNA form, the CDR3 reads TGTGCCAGTAGGTGGGGGGCAGCCGAGGTGGAGACCCAGTACTTC. This gives the protein CASRWGAAEVETQYF.

This sequence joins TRBV5-5 and TRBJ2-6, with D perhaps TRBD1 (6 bases). The CDR3 loop spans 16 amino acids. The V end lost 6 bases, the J end lost 1 base, and 14 bases lay between the germline ends. Germline values: CDR1 SGHKS, CDR2 YYEKEE (reference sequence). CDR3 sequence reads: CASIPRGGSGANVLTF. In DNA form, the CDR3 reads TGTGCCAGCATTCCCCGAGGGGGATCTGGGGCCAACGTCCTGACTTTC.

The J gene is TRBJ2-7, the V gene TRBV7-2, with 13 bases identical to TRBD2. There are 13 residues in the CDR3. Germline-derived CDR1 and CDR2 are SGHTA and FQGNSA. Unmatched junction bases numbered 2, after V lost 6 bases and J lost 6 bases. CDR3 protein: CASSTSGRGEQYF. The CDR3 DNA is TGTGCCAGCAGTACTAGCGGGAGGGGCGAGCAGTACTTC.

The chain has TRBV7-9 and TRBJ2-7, with 13 bases fitting TRBD2. This CDR3 comprises 16 residues. Looked up from germline, CDR1 is SEHNR and CDR2 is FQNEAQ (reference sequence). V dropped 7 bases and J dropped 1; count of bases not matched to a gene: 7. DNA for the CDR3: TGTGCCAGCACCAGGACTAGCGGGAGACGATCCTACGAGCAGTACTTC. This gives the protein CASTRTSGRRSYEQYF.

The table lists this clone with a count of one. The chain carries TRBV19 and TRBJ2-7; 9 positions agree with TRBD1. Per the germline V gene, CDR1 is LNHDA and CDR2 is SQIVND (reference sequence). This CDR3 is 15 amino acids long. Unmatched junction bases numbered 7, after V lost 6 bases and J lost 1 base. The CDR3 region has the DNA TGTGCCAGTAGGGAAAGGGACAGGGAATCCTACGAGCAGTACTTC. It specifies CASRERDRESYEQYF.

This clone has a single count. This chain links TRBV4-3 with TRBJ1-1, with D possibly being TRBD1 (5 bases). The CDR3 runs 15 residues. The V and J ends lost 3 bases and 4 bases respectively, with 15 bases between them. Germline V gene lookup returns CDR1 LGHNA and CDR2 YSLEER. Written as DNA, the CDR3 is TGCGCCAGCAGCCAGGACGGGCAGGGAGTCACTGAAGCTTTCTTT. This codes for CASSQDGQGVTEAFF.

This chain links TRBV21-1 with TRBJ2-3; the D call in the table, TRBD2, was not verified against the DNA. TRBV21-1 is shown as a pseudogene. CDR3 length: 15 amino acids. The CDR3 bases are TGTGCCAGCACCGATTCGGGACTAGCGGCAAATACGCAGTATTTT. This encodes CASTDSGLAANTQYF.

The J gene is TRBJ2-1, the V gene TRBV4-1; D is undetermined. CDR1 is MGHRA, CDR2 YSYEKL, per germline. The CDR3 sequence is 17 residues long. V lost 3 bases and J lost 8, with 23 bases in between. The CDR3 spells CASSQQDLVPSPHEQFF. The CDR3 nucleotides are TGCGCCAGCAGCCAGCAAGATCTCGTACCATCTCCCCATGAGCAGTTCTTC.

The chain carries TRBV19 and TRBJ2-1, with 10 bases that match TRBD2. With 7 bases clipped from V and 7 bases from J, the junction kept 7 bases outside the gene matches. This CDR3 region has 14 residues. Germline V gives CDR1 LNHDA, CDR2 SQIVND (reference sequence). DNA of the CDR3: TGTGCCAGTACTCGGACTAGCGGCGTAAATGAGCAGTTCTTC. Translating it yields CASTRTSGVNEQFF.

This chain joins TRBV12-5 and TRBJ2-7; 9 nucleotides match TRBD2. The CDR3 contains 19 residues. The trim removed 2 bases at V and 10 bases at J, leaving 24 bases unmatched. Per the germline V gene, CDR1 is LGHNT and CDR2 is FRNRAP. The CDR3 reads CASGLSRTDLRTSELVQYF. As DNA, the CDR3 is TGTGCTAGTGGTTTGTCTCGGACAGACTTACGGACTAGCGAATTGGTCCAGTACTTC.

This clone ranks as medium-sized. The J gene is TRBJ2-7, the V gene TRBV7-9; perhaps TRBD2 as D (5 bases). In germline, CDR1 is SEHNR, CDR2 FQNEAQ (reference sequence). This CDR3 is 14 amino acids long. Trimming took 7 bases from V and 1 from J, leaving 14 bases between them. CDR3 DNA sequence: TGTGCCAGCACCCCGAGGGATGGGTCCTACGAGCAGTACTTC. It codes for CASTPRDGSYEQYF.

This chain connects TRBV7-6 to TRBJ1-4; D is unclear. Trimming took off 5 bases at V and 8 bases at J, with 15 bases between the two ends. CDR1 and CDR2 (germline): SGHVS, FNYEAQ. The CDR3 loop spans 14 amino acids. Written as DNA, the CDR3 is TGTGCCAGCAGCCCGGGTCACCGCCAGGAAAAACTGTTTTTT. It specifies CASSPGHRQEKLFF.

The chain has TRBV6-6 and TRBJ2-7; 10 bases are shared with TRBD1. The ends lost 4 bases at V and 7 bases at J; junction bases unmatched: 10. The CDR3 runs 15 residues. The germline gives CDR1 MNHNY, CDR2 SVGAGI (reference sequence). The CDR3 spells CASSSKTGGSGEQYF. CDR3 DNA: TGTGCCAGCAGTTCCAAGACAGGGGGCTCAGGAGAGCAGTACTTC.

This chain joins TRBV6-5 and TRBJ1-1, with a possible D match to TRBD1 (5 bases). Germline CDR1 is MNHEY and CDR2 is SVGAGI. This CDR3 is 13 amino acids long. Trimming left V 2 bases short and J 3 bases short, with 7 bases between. The CDR3 sequence is CASSYGADTEAFF. In nucleotides, the CDR3 is TGTGCCAGCAGTTACGGGGCAGACACTGAAGCTTTCTTT.

This chain joins TRBV4-1 and TRBJ2-1; D is perhaps TRBD2 (5 bases). Germline CDR1 is MGHRA and CDR2 is YSYEKL. V was shortened by 0 bases and J by 5 bases, with 17 bases between the two germline ends. The CDR3 is 17 residues long. The CDR3 loop is CASSQDFWGAEDNEQFF. The CDR3 nucleotides are TGCGCCAGCAGCCAAGATTTCTGGGGAGCGGAGGACAATGAGCAGTTCTTC.

V is TRBV28 and J is TRBJ2-5; tentative D call: TRBD1 (7 bases). Trimming left V 1 base short and J 3 bases short, with 12 bases between. Germline V gene data show CDR1 as MDHEN and CDR2 as SYDVKM. CDR3 length: 15 amino acids. CDR3 residues: CASSLYGGGKETQYF. DNA for the CDR3: TGTGCCAGCAGTTTATATGGAGGGGGCAAAGAGACCCAGTACTTC.

This sequence joins TRBV6-1 and TRBJ1-5, with TRBD1 matching over 7 bases. Germline V CDR1 and CDR2: MNHNS, SASEGT. CDR3 length: 16 residues. Trimming at V came to 4 bases and at J to 0 bases, leaving 6 bases not matched to a gene. CDR3 region: CASSGYRGLSNQPQHF. In DNA, the CDR3 is TGTGCCAGCAGTGGGTACAGGGGCCTTAGCAATCAGCCCCAGCATTTT.

J is TRBJ1-5 and V is TRBV3-1 (or the pseudogene TRBV3-2), with D possibly being TRBD1 (6 bases). The CDR3 has 22 amino acids. Trimming removed 0 bases at V and 0 bases at J, with 27 bases between. Germline CDR1 LGHDT, CDR2 YNNKEL (reference sequence). CDR3 protein: CASSQDLQTGDDRTYSNQPQHF. The CDR3 DNA is TGTGCCAGCAGCCAAGATCTCCAGACAGGAGATGACCGAACCTATAGCAATCAGCCCCAGCATTTT.

In DNA, the CDR3 is TGTGCCAGCAGTTTTCTCGGGGGCATGAACACTGAAGCTTTCTTT. Its protein product is CASSFLGGMNTEAFF. This rearrangement joins TRBV27 to TRBJ1-1, with D possibly TRBD1 on 6 matching bases. Germline V gives CDR1 MNHEY, CDR2 SMNVEV (reference sequence). The CDR3 consists of 15 residues. V was shortened by 3 bases and J by 0 bases, with 11 bases between the two germline ends.

This chain's CDR3 is CASHQTSNQETQYF. DNA for the CDR3: TGTGCCAGCCATCAGACTAGCAACCAAGAGACCCAGTACTTC. J is TRBJ2-5 and V is TRBV2; 7 nucleotides align to TRBD2. The V gene's germline CDR1 is SNHLY and CDR2 FYNNEI. The CDR3 has 14 residues. The V segment lost 8 bases and the J segment 0 bases; nucleotides outside the gene matches: 6. Full variable domain (missing parts from reference TRBV2 and TRBJ2-5): EPEVTQTPSHQVTQMGQEVILRCVPISNHLYFYWYRQILGQKVEFLVSFYNNEISEKSEIFDDQFSVERPDGSNFTLKIRSTKLEDSAMYFCASHQTSNQETQYFGPGTRLLVL.

The CDR3 DNA reads TGTGCCAGCAGTGAGTTACCCCCTAGGGCGGGGTCCTCCTACGAGCAGTACTTC. Translation gives CASSELPPRAGSSYEQYF. V usage is TRBV6-1 and J usage is TRBJ2-7; a possible D gene is TRBD2 (6 bases). The CDR3 extends over 18 amino acids. Trimming left V 3 bases short and J 0 bases short, with 21 bases between. Germline V gene data show CDR1 as MNHNS and CDR2 as SASEGT.

CDR3 protein: CASSFRDELYEQYF. CDR3 DNA: TGTGCCAGCAGCTTCCGGGACGAACTCTACGAGCAGTACTTC. V is TRBV9 and J is TRBJ2-7; TRBD1 or TRBD2 may be the D gene (5 bases each). V was cut by 4 bases and J by 3 bases, with 14 bases left in between. Germline V gene sequence: CDR1 SGDLS, CDR2 YYNGEE. The CDR3 loop spans 14 amino acids.

V usage is TRBV4-3 and J usage is TRBJ2-3; no definite D call. CDR1 and CDR2 from the germline V gene are LGHNA and YSLEER. V lost 3 bases, J lost 4 bases, and 14 bases lay in between. The CDR3 consists of 15 residues. The CDR3 region has the DNA TGCGCCAGCAGCCAGGATGGTGGAGTTGCAGATACGCAGTATTTT. Translated: CASSQDGGVADTQYF.

This clone was detected only a few times. This sequence joins TRBV4-2 and TRBJ1-2; TRBD1 aligns across 8 bases. CDR1 is LGHNA, CDR2 YNFKEQ, per germline. Germline trimming cut 2 bases from V and 3 bases from J; bases unmatched to any gene: 8. The CDR3 has 16 residues. In nucleotides, the CDR3 is TGTGCCAGCAGCCAACTACAGACAGGGGACGACTATGGCTACACCTTC. This sequence encodes CASSQLQTGDDYGYTF.

The chain is built from TRBV18 and TRBJ2-7, with 11 nucleotides matching TRBD2. V was pared by 3 bases and J by 2 bases, with 3 bases of the junction left unmatched. Per the germline V gene, CDR1 is KGHSH and CDR2 is LQKENI. The CDR3 is 15 residues long. In DNA form, the CDR3 reads TGTGCCAGCTCACCTACTAGCGGGAGCACCTACGAGCAGTACTTC. Residues: CASSPTSGSTYEQYF.

Only a few counts were recorded for this clone. The chain has TRBV29-1 and TRBJ2-7; 12 bases fit TRBD2. CDR3 size: 14 residues. Germline lookup yields CDR1 SQVTM and CDR2 ANQGSEA. V lost 7 bases, J lost 2 bases, and 6 bases stayed unmatched. This CDR3 is CSARLAGETYEQYF. The CDR3 coding sequence is TGCAGCGCAAGACTAGCGGGAGAAACCTACGAGCAGTACTTC.